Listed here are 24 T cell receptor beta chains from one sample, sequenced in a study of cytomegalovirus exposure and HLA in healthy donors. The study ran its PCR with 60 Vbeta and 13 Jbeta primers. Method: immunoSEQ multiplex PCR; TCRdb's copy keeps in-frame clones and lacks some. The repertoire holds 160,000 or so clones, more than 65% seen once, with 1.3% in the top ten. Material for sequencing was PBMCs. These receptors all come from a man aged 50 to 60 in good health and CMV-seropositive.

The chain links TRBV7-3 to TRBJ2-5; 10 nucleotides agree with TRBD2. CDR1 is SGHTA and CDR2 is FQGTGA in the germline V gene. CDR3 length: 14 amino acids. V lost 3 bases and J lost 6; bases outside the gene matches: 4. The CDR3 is CASSFLAGVQTQYF. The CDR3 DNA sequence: TGTGCCAGCAGCTTCCTAGCGGGGGTTCAGACCCAGTACTTC. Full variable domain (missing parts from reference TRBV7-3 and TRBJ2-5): GAGVSQTPSNKVTEKGKYVELRCDPISGHTALYWYRQSLGQGPEFLIYFQGTGAADDSGLPNDRFFAVRPEGSVSTLKIQRTERGDSAVYLCASSFLAGVQTQYFGPGTRLLVL.

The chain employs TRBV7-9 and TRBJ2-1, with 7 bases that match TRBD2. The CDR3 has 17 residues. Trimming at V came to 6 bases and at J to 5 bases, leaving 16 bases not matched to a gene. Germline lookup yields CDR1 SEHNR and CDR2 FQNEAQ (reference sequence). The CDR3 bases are TGTGCCAGCAGGGGAAGAATGAGAGGGAGGGTCGACAATGAGCAGTTCTTC. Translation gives CASRGRMRGRVDNEQFF.

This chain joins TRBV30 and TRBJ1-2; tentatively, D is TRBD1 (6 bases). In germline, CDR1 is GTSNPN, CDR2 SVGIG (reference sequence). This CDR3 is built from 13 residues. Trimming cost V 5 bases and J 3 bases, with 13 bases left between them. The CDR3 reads CAWASTGYYGYTF. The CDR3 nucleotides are TGTGCCTGGGCCAGTACAGGGTACTATGGCTACACCTTC.

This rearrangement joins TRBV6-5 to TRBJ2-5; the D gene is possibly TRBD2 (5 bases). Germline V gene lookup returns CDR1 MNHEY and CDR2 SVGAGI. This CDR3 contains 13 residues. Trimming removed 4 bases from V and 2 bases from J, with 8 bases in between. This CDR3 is CASSFPGQETQYF. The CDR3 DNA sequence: TGTGCCAGCAGTTTCCCGGGGCAAGAGACCCAGTACTTC.

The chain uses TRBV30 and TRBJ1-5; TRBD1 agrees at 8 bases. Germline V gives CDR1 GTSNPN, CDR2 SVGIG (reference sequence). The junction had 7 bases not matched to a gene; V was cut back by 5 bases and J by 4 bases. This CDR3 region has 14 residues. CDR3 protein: CAWSWTGRNQPQHF. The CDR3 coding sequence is TGTGCCTGGTCGTGGACAGGGAGAAATCAGCCCCAGCATTTT.

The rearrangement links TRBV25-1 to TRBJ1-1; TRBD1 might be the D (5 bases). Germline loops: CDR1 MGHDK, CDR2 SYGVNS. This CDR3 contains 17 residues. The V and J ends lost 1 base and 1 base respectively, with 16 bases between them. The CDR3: CASSESHLGRANTEAFF. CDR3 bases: TGTGCCAGCAGTGAATCCCATCTTGGCAGGGCGAACACTGAAGCTTTCTTT.

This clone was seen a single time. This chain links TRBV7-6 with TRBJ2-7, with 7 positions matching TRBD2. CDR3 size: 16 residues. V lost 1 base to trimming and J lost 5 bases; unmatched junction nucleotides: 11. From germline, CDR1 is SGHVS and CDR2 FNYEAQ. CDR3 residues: CASSLGGGRLGDEQYF. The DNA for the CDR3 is TGTGCCAGCAGCTTAGGGGGGGGGAGGCTAGGGGACGAGCAGTACTTC.

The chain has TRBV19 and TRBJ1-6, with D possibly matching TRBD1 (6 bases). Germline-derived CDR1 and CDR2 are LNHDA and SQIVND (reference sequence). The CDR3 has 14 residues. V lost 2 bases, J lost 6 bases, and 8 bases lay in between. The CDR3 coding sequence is TGTGCCAGTAGTATATCAGGGGCTAATTCACCCCTCCACTTT. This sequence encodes CASSISGANSPLHF.

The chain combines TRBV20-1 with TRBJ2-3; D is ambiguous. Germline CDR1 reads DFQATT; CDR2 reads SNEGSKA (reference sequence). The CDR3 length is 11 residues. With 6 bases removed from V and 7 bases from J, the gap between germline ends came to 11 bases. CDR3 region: CSAPLGYTQYF. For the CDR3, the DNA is TGCAGTGCCCCCCTAGGTTATACGCAGTATTTT.

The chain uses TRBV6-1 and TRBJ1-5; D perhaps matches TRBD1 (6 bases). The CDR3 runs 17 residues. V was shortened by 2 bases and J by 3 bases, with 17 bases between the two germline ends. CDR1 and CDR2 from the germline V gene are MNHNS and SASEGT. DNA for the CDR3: TGTGCCAGCAGTGAATTCGGGCAGGGGAAGCCCAATCAGCCCCAGCATTTT. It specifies CASSEFGQGKPNQPQHF.

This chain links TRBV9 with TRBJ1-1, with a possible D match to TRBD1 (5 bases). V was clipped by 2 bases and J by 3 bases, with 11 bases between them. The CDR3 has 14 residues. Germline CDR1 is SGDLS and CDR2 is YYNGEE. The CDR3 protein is CASSVSGGYTEAFF. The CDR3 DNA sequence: TGTGCCAGCAGCGTGTCGGGGGGGTACACTGAAGCTTTCTTT.

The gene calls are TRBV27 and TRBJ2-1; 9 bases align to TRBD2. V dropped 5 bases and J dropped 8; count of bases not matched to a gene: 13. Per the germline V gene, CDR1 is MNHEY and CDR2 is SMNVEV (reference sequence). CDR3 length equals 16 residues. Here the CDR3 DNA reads TGTGCCAGCAGTCCATATTTAGCGGGAGTTTGGGATGAGCAGTTCTTC. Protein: CASSPYLAGVWDEQFF.

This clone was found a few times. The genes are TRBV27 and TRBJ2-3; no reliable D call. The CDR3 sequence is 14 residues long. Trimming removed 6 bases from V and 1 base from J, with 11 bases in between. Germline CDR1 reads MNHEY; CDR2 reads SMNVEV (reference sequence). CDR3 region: CASRAYGGTDTQYF. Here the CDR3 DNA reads TGTGCCAGCAGAGCTTACGGTGGCACAGATACGCAGTATTTT.

Written as DNA, the CDR3 is TGTGCCAGCAGTTACCGCGGGAGGGGATCCTACGAGCAGTACTTC. Its protein product is CASSYRGRGSYEQYF. The chain has TRBV6-5 and TRBJ2-7, with 9 bases aligning to TRBD2. V shed 2 bases and J 1 base; nucleotides not matched to a gene: 3. CDR3 length: 15 amino acids. CDR1 is MNHEY and CDR2 is SVGAGI in the germline V gene.

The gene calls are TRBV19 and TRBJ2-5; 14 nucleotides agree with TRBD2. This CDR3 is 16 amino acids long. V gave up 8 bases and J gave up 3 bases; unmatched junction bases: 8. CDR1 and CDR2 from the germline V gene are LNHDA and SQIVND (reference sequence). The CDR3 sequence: CASSPGLAGVKETQYF. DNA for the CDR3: TGTGCCAGTTCCCCGGGACTAGCGGGAGTAAAAGAGACCCAGTACTTC.

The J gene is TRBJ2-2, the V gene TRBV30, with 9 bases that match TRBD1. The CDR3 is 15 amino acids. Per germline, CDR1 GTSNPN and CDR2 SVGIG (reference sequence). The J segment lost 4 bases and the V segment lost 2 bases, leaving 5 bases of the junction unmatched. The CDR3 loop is CAWSFRDRVTGELFF. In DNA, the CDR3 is TGTGCCTGGAGTTTCCGGGACAGGGTCACCGGGGAGCTGTTTTTT.

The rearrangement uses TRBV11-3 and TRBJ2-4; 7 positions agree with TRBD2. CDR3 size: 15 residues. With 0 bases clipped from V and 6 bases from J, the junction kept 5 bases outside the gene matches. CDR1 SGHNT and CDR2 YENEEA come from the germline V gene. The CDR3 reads CASSLDGGGGNIQYF. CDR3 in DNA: TGTGCCAGCAGCTTAGACGGCGGGGGTGGAAACATTCAGTACTTC.

CDR3 in amino acids: CASSYLRRGSSGNTIYF. The CDR3 DNA reads TGTGCCAGCAGCTATCTCCGACGGGGAAGCTCTGGAAACACCATATATTTT. The gene calls are TRBV11-2 and TRBJ1-3; D remains unclear. Germline V gene lookup returns CDR1 SGHAT and CDR2 FQNNGV. Trimming cost V 4 bases and J 0 bases, with 16 bases left between them. This CDR3 has 17 amino acids.

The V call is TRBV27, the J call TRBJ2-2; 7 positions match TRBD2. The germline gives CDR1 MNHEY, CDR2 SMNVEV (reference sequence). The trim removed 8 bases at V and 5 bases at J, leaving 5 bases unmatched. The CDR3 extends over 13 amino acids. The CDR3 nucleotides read TGTGCCAGCGGAGCGGGAAGGACCGGGGAGCTGTTTTTT. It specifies CASGAGRTGELFF.

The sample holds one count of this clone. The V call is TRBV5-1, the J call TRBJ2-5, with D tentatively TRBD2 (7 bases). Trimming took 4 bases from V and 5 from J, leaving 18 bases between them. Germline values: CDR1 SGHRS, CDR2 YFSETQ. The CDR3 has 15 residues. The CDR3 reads CASSALLGGEETQYF. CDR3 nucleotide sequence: TGCGCCAGCAGCGCCCTCCTAGGGGGGGAGGAGACCCAGTACTTC.

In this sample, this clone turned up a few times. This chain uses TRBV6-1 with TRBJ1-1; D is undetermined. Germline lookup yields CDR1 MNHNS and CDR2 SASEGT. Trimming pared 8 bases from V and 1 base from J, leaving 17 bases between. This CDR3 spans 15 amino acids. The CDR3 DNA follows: TGTGCCAGCTCCCTCGAGACACAACGGAACACTGAAGCTTTCTTT. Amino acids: CASSLETQRNTEAFF.

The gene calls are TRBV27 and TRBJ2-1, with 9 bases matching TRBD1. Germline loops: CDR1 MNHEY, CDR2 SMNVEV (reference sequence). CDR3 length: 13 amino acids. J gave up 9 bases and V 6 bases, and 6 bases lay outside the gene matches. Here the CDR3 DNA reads TGTGCCAGCAGACCCACAGGGGGCGGTGAGCAGTTCTTC. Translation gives CASRPTGGGEQFF.

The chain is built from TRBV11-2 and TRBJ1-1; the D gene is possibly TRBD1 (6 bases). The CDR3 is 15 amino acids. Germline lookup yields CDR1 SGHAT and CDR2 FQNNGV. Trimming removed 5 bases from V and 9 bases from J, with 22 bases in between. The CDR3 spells CASSPTGGGHLKAFF. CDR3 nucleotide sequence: TGTGCCAGCAGCCCGACCGGGGGGGGACACCTAAAAGCTTTCTTT.

The chain's CDR3 is CASSLGGGWRDEQFF. In DNA form, the CDR3 reads TGTGCCAGCAGCTTGGGCGGGGGGTGGAGAGATGAGCAGTTCTTC. The rearrangement uses TRBV7-9 and TRBJ2-1; 8 positions match TRBD2. The CDR3 extends over 15 amino acids. With 3 bases clipped from V and 8 bases from J, the junction kept 9 bases outside the gene matches. Germline lookup yields CDR1 SEHNR and CDR2 FQNEAQ (reference sequence). The whole variable domain, remainder taken from reference TRBV7-9 and TRBJ2-1, is DTGVSQNPRHKITKRGQNVTFRCDPISEHNRLYWYRQTLGQGPEFLTYFQNEAQLEKSRLLSDRFSAERPKGSFSTLEIQRTEQGDSAMYLCASSLGGGWRDEQFFGPGTRLTVL.